This T cell receptor beta chain was recovered during a study of post-analysis software for immune sequencing data. Across the whole study: As for disease course, relapsing-remitting, secondary progressive and progressive-relapsing multiple sclerosis were all included. Findings and caveats of the study: Controls showed significantly higher normalized Chao1 diversity than did multiple sclerosis patients. Patients showed TRBV5-6, TRBV5-1 and TRBV20-1 among a handful of TRBV segments more frequent than in controls.

V lost 3 bases and J 3 bases, leaving 12 bases between the germline ends. CDR3 size: 14 residues. Germline lookup yields CDR1 SGHDN and CDR2 FVKESK. A remark on this clonotype: Its antigen is not identified.

The TCR beta cDNA libraries contained unique molecular identifiers. With roughly 1 to 10 million T cells as the source, some 500,000 cDNA molecules resulted. TCRdb passed the PCR reads through MiXCR, listing each CDR3 protein once. The sample gives hundreds of thousands of distinct CDR3 sequences, around 53% of which show up once; approximately 4.5% is in the top ten. The source is a girl under 18 with multiple sclerosis. J is TRBJ2-7 and V is TRBV14; the D is unclear. The sample taken for sequencing was blood. CDR3 loop: CASSHRWQIYEQYF. DNA for the CDR3: TGTGCCAGCAGCCATAGGTGGCAGATCTACGAGCAGTACTTC.